Listed below are T cell receptor beta chains from one sample, sequenced in a study of T cell changes during pregnancy in multiple sclerosis. Method: immunoSEQ multiplex PCR; TCRdb's copy keeps in-frame clones and lacks some. The sample holds about 110,000 clones, 90% to 95% seen once. Sequenced here: peripheral blood, sampled after pregnancy. The origin of the receptors is a female donor with multiple sclerosis, enrolled in a pregnancy study. CDR3s include the opening cysteine and the closing phenylalanine or tryptophan. Each record gives: V gene, clone size, J gene, CDR3 protein. Expanded clones are given a class, and other clones once, few, many or no size at all.

TRBV6-4,-,TRBJ2-6,CASSVGMGASGANVLTF
TRBV9,-,TRBJ2-3,CASSPAGVVTDTQYF
TRBV2,-,TRBJ1-1,CASGAPGQLNTEAFF
TRBV7-9,-,TRBJ2-7,CASSLSLAGNSYEQYF
TRBV7-8,-,TRBJ1-3,CASSPRTRNTIYF
TRBV5-6,few,TRBJ1-2,CASGTGPIYGYTF
TRBV5-6,-,TRBJ2-1,CASSGTSGGTYNEQFF
TRBV19,-,TRBJ2-2,CASRPGQGTGELFF
TRBV4-1,-,TRBJ1-2,CASSQVDGGNYGYTF
TRBV7-8,-,TRBJ1-6,CASSSRGDRGNSPLHF
TRBV5-4,-,TRBJ2-5,CASSPGTAQETQYF
TRBV5-1,-,TRBJ1-1,CASSFGQGITEAFF
TRBV7-9,-,TRBJ1-2,CASSLQSGAGRYGYTF
TRBV5-3,-,TRBJ2-3,CARSSPARSVAGTQYF
TRBV5-4,-,TRBJ1-1,CAGLFGGRNTEAFF
TRBV27,-,TRBJ2-7,CASGNQAGATYEQYF
TRBV6-1,-,TRBJ2-3,CASKGQGAVGDTQYF